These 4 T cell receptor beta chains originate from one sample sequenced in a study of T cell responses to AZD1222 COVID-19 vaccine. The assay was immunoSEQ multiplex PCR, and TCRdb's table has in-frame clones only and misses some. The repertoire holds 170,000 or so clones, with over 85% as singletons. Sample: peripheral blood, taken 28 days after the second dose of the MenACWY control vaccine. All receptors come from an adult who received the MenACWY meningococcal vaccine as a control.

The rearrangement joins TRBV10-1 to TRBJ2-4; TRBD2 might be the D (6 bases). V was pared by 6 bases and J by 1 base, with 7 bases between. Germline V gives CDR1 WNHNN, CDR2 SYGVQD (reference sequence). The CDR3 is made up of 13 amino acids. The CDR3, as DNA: TGCGCCAGCAGCGGGGGTGCCAAAAACATTCAGTACTTC. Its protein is CASSGGAKNIQYF.

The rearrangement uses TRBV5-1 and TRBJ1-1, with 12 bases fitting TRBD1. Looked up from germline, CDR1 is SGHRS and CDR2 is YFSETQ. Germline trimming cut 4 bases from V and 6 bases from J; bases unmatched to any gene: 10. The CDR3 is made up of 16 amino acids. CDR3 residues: CASSDGDRGRGAEAFF. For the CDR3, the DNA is TGCGCCAGCAGCGATGGGGACAGGGGGCGCGGAGCTGAAGCTTTCTTT.

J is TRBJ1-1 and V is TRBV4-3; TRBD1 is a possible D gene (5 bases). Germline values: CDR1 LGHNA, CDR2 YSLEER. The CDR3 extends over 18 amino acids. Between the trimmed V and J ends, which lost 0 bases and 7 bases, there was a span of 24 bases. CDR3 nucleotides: TGCGCCAGCAGCCAAGAAATTTGGGTGGATCCATTTCAGGGTGAAGCTTTCTTT. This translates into CASSQEIWVDPFQGEAFF.

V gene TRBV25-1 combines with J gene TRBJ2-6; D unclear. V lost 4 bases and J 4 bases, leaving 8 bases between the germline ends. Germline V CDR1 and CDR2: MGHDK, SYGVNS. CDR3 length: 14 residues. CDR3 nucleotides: TGTGCCAGCAGTGCCTACGTGGGGGCCAACGTCCTGACTTTC. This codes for CASSAYVGANVLTF.